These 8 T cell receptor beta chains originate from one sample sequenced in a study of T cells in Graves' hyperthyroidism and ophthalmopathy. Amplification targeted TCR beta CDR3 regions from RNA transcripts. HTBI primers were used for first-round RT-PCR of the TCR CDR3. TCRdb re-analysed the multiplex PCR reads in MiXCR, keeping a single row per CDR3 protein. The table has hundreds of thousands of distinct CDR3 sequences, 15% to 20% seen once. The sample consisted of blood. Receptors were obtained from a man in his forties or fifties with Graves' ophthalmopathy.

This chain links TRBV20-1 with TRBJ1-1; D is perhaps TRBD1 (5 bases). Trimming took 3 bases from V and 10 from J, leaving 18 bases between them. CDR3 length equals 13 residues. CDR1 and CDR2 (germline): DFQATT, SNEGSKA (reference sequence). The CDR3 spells CSARGDQGVTAFF. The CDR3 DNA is TGCAGTGCTAGGGGCGACCAGGGTGTGACAGCTTTCTTT.

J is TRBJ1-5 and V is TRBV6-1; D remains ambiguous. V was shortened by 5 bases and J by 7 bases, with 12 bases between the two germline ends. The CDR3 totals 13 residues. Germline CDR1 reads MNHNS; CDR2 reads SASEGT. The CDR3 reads CASSYKGDQPQHF. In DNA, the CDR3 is TGTGCCAGCAGTTATAAGGGTGACCAGCCCCAGCATTTT.

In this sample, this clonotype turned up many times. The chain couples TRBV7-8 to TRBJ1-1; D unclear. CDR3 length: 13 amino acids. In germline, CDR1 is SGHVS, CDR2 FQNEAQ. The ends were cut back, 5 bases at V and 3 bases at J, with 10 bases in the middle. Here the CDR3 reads CASSLGVDTEAFF. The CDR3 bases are TGTGCCAGCAGCCTCGGGGTCGACACTGAAGCTTTCTTT.

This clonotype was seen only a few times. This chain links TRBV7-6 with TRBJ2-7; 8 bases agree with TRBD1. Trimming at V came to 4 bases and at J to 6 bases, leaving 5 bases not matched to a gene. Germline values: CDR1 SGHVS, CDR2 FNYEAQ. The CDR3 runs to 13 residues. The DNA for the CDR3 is TGTGCCAGCAGCTCAGGACAGGGATTCGAGCAGTACTTC. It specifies CASSSGQGFEQYF.

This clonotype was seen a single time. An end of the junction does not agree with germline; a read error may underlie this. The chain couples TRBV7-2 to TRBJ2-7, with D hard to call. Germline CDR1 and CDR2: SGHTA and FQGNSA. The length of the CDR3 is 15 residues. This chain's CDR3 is CASSFWSRQAYVQYF. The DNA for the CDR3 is TGTGCCAGCAGCTTCTGGTCCCGACAAGCCTACGTGCAGTACTTC.

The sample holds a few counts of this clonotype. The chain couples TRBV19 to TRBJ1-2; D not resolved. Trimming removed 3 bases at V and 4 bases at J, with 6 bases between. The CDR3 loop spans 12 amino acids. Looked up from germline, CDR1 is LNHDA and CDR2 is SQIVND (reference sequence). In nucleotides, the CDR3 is TGTGCCAGTAGTATCGTGGGCTATGGCTACACCTTC. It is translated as CASSIVGYGYTF. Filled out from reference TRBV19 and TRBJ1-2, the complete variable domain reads DGGITQSPKYLFRKEGQNVTLSCEQNLNHDAMYWYRQDPGQGLRLIYYSQIVNDFQKGDIAEGYSVSREKKESFPLTVTSAQKNPTAFYLCASSIVGYGYTFGSGTRLTVV.

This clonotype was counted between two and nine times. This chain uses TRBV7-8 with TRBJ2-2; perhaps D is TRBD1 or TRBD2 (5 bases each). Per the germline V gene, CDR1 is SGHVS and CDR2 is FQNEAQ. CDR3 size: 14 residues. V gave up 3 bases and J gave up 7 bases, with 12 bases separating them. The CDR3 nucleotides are TGTGCCAGCAGCTTTCCGGGACGGAACGGGGAGCTGTTTTTT. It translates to CASSFPGRNGELFF.

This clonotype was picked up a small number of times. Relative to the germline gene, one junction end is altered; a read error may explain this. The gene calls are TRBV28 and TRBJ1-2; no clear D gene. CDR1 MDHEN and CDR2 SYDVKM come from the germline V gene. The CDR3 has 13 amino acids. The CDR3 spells CANSLHPRYGYTF. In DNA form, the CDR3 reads TGTGCCAACAGTTTACATCCGCGCTATGGCTACACCTTC.